The text below deals with one TCR beta chain. The sample holds other DNA sequences that translate to the same CDR3. The CDR3 runs to 12 residues. CDR1 is SQVTM, CDR2 ANQGSEA, per germline. Germline trimming cut 6 bases from V and 7 bases from J; bases unmatched to any gene: 4. Original handling: The authors estimated nucleated cell counts from reference gene primer amplification. This table comes from immunoSEQ multiplex PCR, and its TCRdb copy is limited to in-frame clones, with some not included. V, J and clone size derive from that table, while D and trimming were established from the DNA sequence. The sample comprises almost 100,000 clones, around 86% of which are singletons, and 10% rests with the top ten. The data derive from a study of blood T cell repertoires in COVID-19. Study summary: Samples representing acute and convalescent COVID-19 were sourced from the United States, Italy and Spain. PBMCs, B-cell-depleted T cells, or T cells were the source of the cDNA or gDNA that made up the material.

The receptor comes from a middle-aged man with acute or convalescent COVID-19. Sequencing was done on a sample of peripheral blood. This chain links TRBV29-1 with TRBJ1-5; 9 bases align to TRBD1. The DNA of the CDR3 is TGCAGCGTCGGACAGGGGCGGCAGCCCCAGCATTTT. Encoded protein: CSVGQGRQPQHF.